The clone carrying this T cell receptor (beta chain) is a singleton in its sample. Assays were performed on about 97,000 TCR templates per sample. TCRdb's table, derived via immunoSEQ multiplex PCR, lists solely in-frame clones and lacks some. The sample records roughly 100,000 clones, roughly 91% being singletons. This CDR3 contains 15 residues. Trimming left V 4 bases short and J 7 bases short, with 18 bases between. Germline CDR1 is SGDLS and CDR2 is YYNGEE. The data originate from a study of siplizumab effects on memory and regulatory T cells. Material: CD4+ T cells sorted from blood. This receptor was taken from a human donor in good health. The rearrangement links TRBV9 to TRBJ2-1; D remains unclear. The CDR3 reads CASSPHSAALNEQFF. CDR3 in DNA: TGTGCCAGCAGCCCACATTCGGCGGCCCTAAATGAGCAGTTCTTC. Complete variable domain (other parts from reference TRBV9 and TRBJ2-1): DSGVTQTPKHLITATGQRVTLRCSPRSGDLSVYWYQQSLDQGLQFLIQYYNGEERAKGNILERFSAQQFPDLHSELNLSSLELGDSALYFCASSPHSAALNEQFFGPGTRLTVL.